This T cell receptor beta chain was recorded in a study of blood T cell repertoires in COVID-19. Study details: Whether acute or convalescent, the COVID-19 samples came from the United States, Italy and Spain. T cells, B-cell-depleted T cells, or PBMCs provided the cDNA or gDNA that served as material.

Per the original methods: Amplification of reference gene primers provided the estimated nucleated cell counts. TCRdb's copy holds only in-frame clones and misses some; the assay was immunoSEQ multiplex PCR. V, J and clone size derive from that table, while D and trimming were established from the DNA sequence. The table includes approximately 310,000 clones, approximately 89% detected once. Sequencing was done on a sample of peripheral blood. The receptor comes from a woman aged 50 to 65 who had recovered from COVID-19.

Here the CDR3 reads CATSRDRGVLTNYGYTF. CDR3 sequence (DNA): TGTGCCACCAGCCGGGACAGGGGCGTACTGACTAACTATGGCTACACCTTC. This chain uses TRBV15 with TRBJ1-2; 10 nucleotides agree with TRBD1. In germline, CDR1 is LNHNV, CDR2 YYDKDF (reference sequence). With 5 bases clipped from V and 0 bases from J, the junction kept 9 bases outside the gene matches. CDR3 length: 17 amino acids.